A few counts support the clone carrying this T cell receptor (beta chain). These data come from a study of control samples from healthy donors and cancer patients. Some clones are missing from TCRdb's copy, which holds only in-frame ones; the method was immunoSEQ multiplex PCR. Of some 100,000 clones listed, roughly 83% are singletons. V lost 0 bases and J lost 3; bases outside the gene matches: 5. In germline, CDR1 is MNHNY, CDR2 SVGAGI (reference sequence). The CDR3 extends over 16 amino acids. Sequenced sample: blood. The chain recombines TRBV6-6 with TRBJ1-3, with 7 bases that match TRBD1. The clonotype comes from a woman in her thirties in good health. The CDR3 here is CASSYSIQGFGNTIYF. The CDR3 nucleotides read TGTGCCAGCAGTTACTCTATACAGGGGTTTGGAAACACCATATATTTT.